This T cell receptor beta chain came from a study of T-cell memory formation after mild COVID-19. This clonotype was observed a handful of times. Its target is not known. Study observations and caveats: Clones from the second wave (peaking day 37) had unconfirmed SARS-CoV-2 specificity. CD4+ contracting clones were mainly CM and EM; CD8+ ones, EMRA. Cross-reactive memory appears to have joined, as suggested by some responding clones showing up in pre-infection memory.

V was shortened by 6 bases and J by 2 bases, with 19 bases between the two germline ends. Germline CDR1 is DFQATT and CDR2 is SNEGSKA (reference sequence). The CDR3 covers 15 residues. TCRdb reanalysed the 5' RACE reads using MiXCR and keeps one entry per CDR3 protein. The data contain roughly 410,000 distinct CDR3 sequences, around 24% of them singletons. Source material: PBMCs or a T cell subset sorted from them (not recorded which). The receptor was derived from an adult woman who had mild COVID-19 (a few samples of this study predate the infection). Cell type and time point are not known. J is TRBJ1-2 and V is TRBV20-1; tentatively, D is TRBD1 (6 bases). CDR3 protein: CSARTAARGNYGYTF. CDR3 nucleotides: TGCAGTGCGCGTACAGCCGCTAGGGGGAACTATGGCTACACCTTC.